One and the same sample provided the 30 T cell receptor beta chains below, sequenced in a study of blood T cell repertoires in COVID-19. Sequenced by immunoSEQ multiplex PCR; TCRdb stores in-frame clones only, minus some. The sample has around 440,000 clones, more than 70% seen once. The sequenced material came from peripheral blood. Receptors originate from a woman in her forties or fifties with COVID-19, enrolled during active disease.

This clone was seen once. V and J are TRBV11-2 and TRBJ2-6; D unclear. Trimming stripped 4 bases from V and 1 base from J, with 11 bases between. This CDR3 is built from 16 residues. CDR1 is SGHAT, CDR2 FQNNGV, per germline. The CDR3 sequence: CASSSRLLSGANVLTF. The CDR3 coding sequence is TGTGCCAGCAGCTCCCGACTCCTTTCTGGGGCCAACGTCCTGACTTTC.

This clone was seen more than once but under ten times. CDR3 in amino acids: CASSPAPDREEKLFF. CDR3 nucleotides: TGTGCCAGCAGCCCGGCCCCGGACAGGGAGGAAAAACTGTTTTTT. The genes are TRBV5-5 and TRBJ1-4, with TRBD1 matching over 8 bases. V lost 4 bases and J lost 8; bases outside the gene matches: 10. CDR1 is SGHKS and CDR2 is YYEKEE in the germline V gene (reference sequence). This CDR3 has 15 residues.

This clone showed up just a few times. This chain uses TRBV6-1 with TRBJ1-1; possibly TRBD1 for D (5 bases). Trimming shortened V by 2 bases and J by 1 base, and 11 bases separated the two germline ends. Germline values: CDR1 MNHNS, CDR2 SASEGT. The CDR3 is made up of 15 amino acids. CDR3 coding DNA: TGTGCCAGCAGTGAACGGACGGGGGGGAACACTGAAGCTTTCTTT. This translates into CASSERTGGNTEAFF.

This clone was counted a single time. The CDR3 DNA is TGTGCCAGCTCATCCCCCGGGACAGGTGTTCAAGAGACCCAGTACTTC. It yields the protein CASSSPGTGVQETQYF. The chain links TRBV18 to TRBJ2-5; 8 bases map to TRBD1. The CDR3 sequence is 16 residues long. The V gene end was trimmed by 5 bases and the J gene end by 2 bases; junction bases not matched to a gene: 10. Germline CDR1 reads KGHSH; CDR2 reads LQKENI.

This clone was detected once. CDR3 DNA: TGTGCCAGCAGCTTAGCACAGGGGGCGAGAGAAGCTTTCTTT. Residues: CASSLAQGAREAFF. V gene TRBV7-9 combines with J gene TRBJ1-1; 9 nucleotides align to TRBD1. The CDR3 consists of 14 residues. J was trimmed by 8 bases and V by 0 bases; bases with no gene match: 4. Germline values: CDR1 SEHNR, CDR2 FQNEAQ (reference sequence).

The gene calls are TRBV5-1 and TRBJ2-7; 11 bases agree with TRBD1. The CDR3 spans 15 residues. Germline V lookup: CDR1 SGHRS, CDR2 YFSETQ. Germline trimming cut 4 bases from V and 2 bases from J; bases unmatched to any gene: 5. The CDR3 nucleotides are TGCGCCAGCAGCCGAGGGGGACAGGGGGCCTACGAGCAGTACTTC. It specifies CASSRGGQGAYEQYF.

This clone was detected only once. The rearrangement links TRBV9 to TRBJ2-4; TRBD1 is a possible D gene (5 bases). There are 14 residues in the CDR3. Trimming removed 4 bases from V and 7 bases from J, with 15 bases in between. Germline V gene sequence: CDR1 SGDLS, CDR2 YYNGEE. CDR3 in DNA: TGTGCCAGCAGCCAGGACACATCTGGGAACATTCAGTACTTC. It yields the protein CASSQDTSGNIQYF.

This clone was seen a few times. The V gene is TRBV19, the J gene TRBJ1-5, with 8 bases lining up with TRBD1. There are 15 residues in the CDR3. The germline V gene encodes CDR1 LNHDA and CDR2 SQIVND (reference sequence). Losses at the gene ends were 4 bases for V and 7 bases for J; bases not matched to a gene: 9. The CDR3 nucleotides are TGTGCCAGTAGTACGCAGGGGGCGGGCGACCAGCCCCAGCATTTT. This encodes CASSTQGAGDQPQHF. Together with reference TRBV19 and TRBJ1-5, the CDR3 gives the full variable domain: DGGITQSPKYLFRKEGQNVTLSCEQNLNHDAMYWYRQDPGQGLRLIYYSQIVNDFQKGDIAEGYSVSREKKESFPLTVTSAQKNPTAFYLCASSTQGAGDQPQHFGDGTRLSIL.

This chain links TRBV27 with TRBJ2-7; 13 positions match TRBD2. The CDR3 has 18 amino acids. The V segment lost 6 bases and the J segment 5 bases; nucleotides outside the gene matches: 16. Per germline, CDR1 MNHEY and CDR2 SMNVEV (reference sequence). The CDR3 DNA follows: TGTGCCAGCAGCTGGGGTACTAGCGGGGGGGCCGGGGGCCACGAGCAGTACTTC. Translated, it gives CASSWGTSGGAGGHEQYF.

The rearrangement uses TRBV7-6 and TRBJ2-2; 8 positions agree with TRBD1. The CDR3 has 15 residues. The J segment lost 1 base and the V segment lost 3 bases, leaving 1 base of the junction unmatched. The germline V gene has CDR1 SGHVS and CDR2 FNYEAQ. CDR3 sequence reads: CASSLDRVNTGELFF. The CDR3 nucleotides read TGTGCCAGCAGCTTGGACAGGGTGAACACCGGGGAGCTGTTTTTT.

Worth noting for this clone: Other DNA sequences from this sample encode an identical CDR3 as well. The CDR3 DNA is TGTGCCAGCAGGTCAACAGATACGCAGTATTTT. Its translation is CASRSTDTQYF. This chain connects TRBV12-3 or TRBV12-4 to TRBJ2-3; D gene uncertain. With 6 bases removed from V and 3 bases from J, the gap between germline ends came to 4 bases. CDR3 length equals 11 residues.

The J gene is TRBJ1-5, the V gene TRBV5-6; D uncertain. The CDR3 spans 15 residues. The V gene lost 1 base and the J gene lost 2 bases, with 10 bases spanning the gap. Germline values: CDR1 SGHDT, CDR2 YYEEEE. The CDR3 coding sequence is TGTGCCAGCAGCTTGTTGTCGGGTGGCAATCAGCCCCAGCATTTT. This translates into CASSLLSGGNQPQHF.

This sequence joins TRBV6-1 and TRBJ1-3; TRBD1 matches 8 bases. With V trimmed by 6 bases and J by 2 bases, 3 bases remained unmatched. From germline, CDR1 is MNHNS and CDR2 SASEGT. The CDR3 loop spans 14 amino acids. As DNA, the CDR3 is TGTGCCAGCAGGCCACAGGGGGCTGGAAACACCATATATTTT. The encoded protein is CASRPQGAGNTIYF.

This chain joins TRBV6-5 and TRBJ2-5; 9 nucleotides agree with TRBD2. The V and J ends lost 1 base and 5 bases, in that order; junction bases with no gene match: 2. The CDR3 totals 14 residues. Germline V gives CDR1 MNHEY, CDR2 SVGAGI. CDR3 coding DNA: TGTGCCAGCAGTTACTTCGGACTAGCGGAGACCCAGTACTTC. Residues: CASSYFGLAETQYF.

The chain joins TRBV10-1 to TRBJ2-3, with 9 bases fitting TRBD1. From germline, CDR1 is WNHNN and CDR2 SYGVQD (reference sequence). J was trimmed by 4 bases and V by 5 bases; bases with no gene match: 10. The CDR3 length is 16 residues. CDR3 residues: CASSTGTGRQADTQYF. The CDR3 DNA reads TGCGCCAGCAGTACCGGGACAGGGAGGCAGGCAGATACGCAGTATTTT.

The chain uses TRBV9 and TRBJ2-7; 7 bases fit TRBD2. The J segment lost 2 bases and the V segment lost 4 bases, leaving 6 bases of the junction unmatched. Germline CDR1 and CDR2: SGDLS and YYNGEE. This CDR3 is 14 amino acids long. CDR3 nucleotide sequence: TGTGCCAGCAGCTACTCGGGGGGAGCCTACGAGCAGTACTTC. Its translation is CASSYSGGAYEQYF.

The chain combines TRBV10-3 with TRBJ2-7; D uncertain. The CDR3 covers 15 residues. V was cut by 3 bases and J by 0 bases, with 12 bases left in between. Per the germline V gene, CDR1 is ENHRY and CDR2 is SYGVKD. The DNA for the CDR3 is TGTGCCATCAGTGAAGAAGTCTCGAGCTCCTACGAGCAGTACTTC. This codes for CAISEEVSSSYEQYF.

V gene TRBV4-1 combines with J gene TRBJ1-1; D is uncertain. Looked up from germline, CDR1 is MGHRA and CDR2 is YSYEKL. V gave up 4 bases and J gave up 7 bases, with 10 bases separating them. This CDR3 comprises 12 residues. This chain's CDR3 is CASSLRTGEAFF. The CDR3 DNA reads TGCGCCAGCAGCCTTCGAACGGGTGAAGCTTTCTTT.

This clone was counted only a few times. The chain employs TRBV28 and TRBJ1-6; D uncertain. Germline CDR1 is MDHEN and CDR2 is SYDVKM. Trimming took off 10 bases at V and 5 bases at J, with 12 bases between the two ends. The CDR3 runs 13 residues. CDR3 region: CATVRSNNSPLHF. As DNA, the CDR3 is TGTGCCACGGTTCGGAGTAATAATTCACCCCTCCACTTT.

The J gene is TRBJ2-2, the V gene TRBV27, with no clear D. There are 16 residues in the CDR3. The V gene lost 6 bases and the J gene lost 1 base, with 15 bases spanning the gap. From germline, CDR1 is MNHEY and CDR2 SMNVEV (reference sequence). The CDR3 DNA is TGTGCCAGCAGGTCTTACATCGATCAGAACACCGGGGAGCTGTTTTTT. It codes for CASRSYIDQNTGELFF.

This clone came up once. This chain uses TRBV19 with TRBJ1-2, with D tentatively TRBD1 (6 bases). The V end lost 6 bases, the J end lost 3 bases, and 17 bases lay between the germline ends. CDR1 and CDR2 from the germline V gene are LNHDA and SQIVND (reference sequence). The CDR3 covers 15 residues. CDR3 DNA: TGTGCCAGTAGGAGAACAGGGCCTGGGGACTATGGCTACACCTTC. It translates to CASRRTGPGDYGYTF.

The rearrangement uses TRBV11-1 and TRBJ2-7; a weak D match, TRBD1 (6 bases). The CDR3 runs 15 residues. Germline V lookup: CDR1 SGHAT, CDR2 FQDESV (reference sequence). Trimming cost V 6 bases and J 2 bases, with 17 bases left between them. CDR3 sequence reads: CASSRMGQGPYEQYF. CDR3 bases: TGTGCCAGCAGTCGGATGGGACAAGGACCCTACGAGCAGTACTTC.

This chain uses TRBV9 with TRBJ2-3, with 13 nucleotides matching TRBD2. There are 16 residues in the CDR3. Germline lookup yields CDR1 SGDLS and CDR2 YYNGEE. Trimming cost V 1 base and J 5 bases; bases outside gene matches: 4. The CDR3 is CASSVRGTSGEDTQYF. CDR3 bases: TGTGCCAGCAGCGTAAGGGGGACTAGCGGGGAAGATACGCAGTATTTT.

The chain uses TRBV12-3 or TRBV12-4 and TRBJ1-1, with no clear D. The CDR3 length is 13 residues. Trimming left V 6 bases short and J 1 base short, with 9 bases between. The CDR3 is CASRPGENTEAFF. The CDR3 bases are TGTGCCAGCAGACCCGGAGAGAACACTGAAGCTTTCTTT.

The chain joins TRBV5-7 to TRBJ2-1; the D is unclear. TRBV5-7 is identified as an open reading frame with a role that is uncertain. Trimming cost V 10 bases and J 8 bases, with 10 bases left between them. This CDR3 contains 10 residues. In DNA, the CDR3 is TGTGCCGGGCAAGATCATGAGCAGTTCTTC. Translation: CAGQDHEQFF.

The chain employs TRBV4-1 and TRBJ2-2; D is perhaps TRBD2 (6 bases). CDR1 and CDR2 from the germline V gene are MGHRA and YSYEKL. This CDR3 contains 16 residues. V lost 0 bases and J lost 3, with 11 bases in between. In nucleotides, the CDR3 is TGCGCCAGCAGCCAAGACAGGCGCGGGGACACCGGGGAGCTGTTTTTT. It yields the protein CASSQDRRGDTGELFF.

The V and J genes are TRBV30 and TRBJ2-2; 8 bases match TRBD1. Trimming removed 5 bases from V and 7 bases from J; junction bases left unmatched: 3. This CDR3 spans 12 amino acids. Germline V gene sequence: CDR1 GTSNPN, CDR2 SVGIG (reference sequence). CDR3 sequence: CAWQGAGGELFF. The CDR3 coding sequence is TGTGCCTGGCAGGGGGCGGGCGGGGAGCTGTTTTTT.

The V gene is TRBV29-1, the J gene TRBJ1-1; D gene uncertain. CDR3 size: 11 residues. Trimming pared 4 bases from V and 4 bases from J, leaving 7 bases between. Germline-derived CDR1 and CDR2 are SQVTM and ANQGSEA. The CDR3 protein is CSVVKSTEAFF. Here the CDR3 DNA reads TGCAGCGTTGTGAAGAGCACTGAAGCTTTCTTT.

V and J are TRBV2 and TRBJ1-2; D unclear. Trimming took off 7 bases at V and 7 bases at J, with 13 bases between the two ends. The CDR3 is 12 amino acids. The V gene's germline CDR1 is SNHLY and CDR2 FYNNEI. The CDR3 is CASKEGRAGYTF. CDR3 coding DNA: TGTGCCAGCAAGGAGGGTAGAGCTGGCTACACCTTC.

In the case of this clone: Other DNA sequences in the sample encode the same CDR3. The chain is built from TRBV6-5 and TRBJ2-7, with 9 bases that match TRBD1. J was trimmed by 4 bases and V by 4 bases; bases with no gene match: 5. Germline CDR1 and CDR2: MNHEY and SVGAGI. The CDR3 covers 14 residues. The CDR3 loop reads CASSSTGGGYEQYF. CDR3 coding DNA: TGTGCCAGCAGTTCCACAGGGGGCGGGTACGAGCAGTACTTC.